These 29 T cell receptor beta chains were all obtained from the same sample, sequenced in a study of T cell changes during pregnancy in multiple sclerosis. Libraries were prepared by immunoSEQ multiplex PCR; TCRdb keeps only in-frame clonotypes and omits some of them. The repertoire holds under 40,000 clones, 90% seen once, with approximately 12% in the top ten. Source: CD8+ T cells from peripheral blood mononuclear cells, taken before pregnancy. The receptors were sampled from a female donor with multiple sclerosis, enrolled in a pregnancy study.

This sequence joins TRBV7-9 and TRBJ1-1; D unclear. V lost 0 bases and J 4 bases, leaving 12 bases between the germline ends. CDR3 length: 15 amino acids. Germline-derived CDR1 and CDR2 are SEHNR and FQNEAQ (reference sequence). CDR3 coding DNA: TGTGCCAGCAGCTTAGCCCGGGATTTTCTCACTGAAGCTTTCTTT. It encodes CASSLARDFLTEAFF.

The V and J genes are TRBV29-1 and TRBJ1-1; TRBD1 is a possible D gene (5 bases). The V gene lost 7 bases and the J gene lost 2 bases, with 11 bases spanning the gap. This CDR3 contains 12 residues. Germline lookup yields CDR1 SQVTM and CDR2 ANQGSEA. CDR3 nucleotide sequence: TGCAGCGGCGTGACAGAAAACACTGAAGCTTTCTTT. It encodes CSGVTENTEAFF.

The rearrangement links TRBV19 to TRBJ2-7; the D gene is possibly TRBD2 (6 bases). With 1 base removed from V and 5 bases from J, the gap between germline ends came to 12 bases. Germline V gives CDR1 LNHDA, CDR2 SQIVND (reference sequence). The CDR3 extends over 14 amino acids. The CDR3 DNA reads as TGTGCCAGTAGTATAGGTGGGAGGCCCCACGAGCAGTACTTC. Translating it yields CASSIGGRPHEQYF.

The rearrangement uses TRBV30 and TRBJ1-6, with D possibly matching TRBD1 (6 bases). Germline V gene sequence: CDR1 GTSNPN, CDR2 SVGIG (reference sequence). Trimming stripped 4 bases from V and 9 bases from J, with 13 bases between. This CDR3 is 13 amino acids long. The CDR3 region is CAWTGVVSSPLHF. The CDR3 coding sequence is TGTGCCTGGACAGGGGTAGTGAGTTCACCCCTCCACTTT. Full variable domain (outside the CDR3, taken from reference TRBV30 and TRBJ1-6): SQTIHQWPATLVQPVGSPLSLECTVEGTSNPNLYWYRQAAGRGLQLLFYSVGIGQISSEVPQNLSASRPQDRQFILSSKKLLLSDSGFYLCAWTGVVSSPLHFGNGTRLTVT.

V gene TRBV9 combines with J gene TRBJ2-6, with D possibly TRBD1 on 5 matching bases. CDR3 length equals 16 residues. Trimming removed 0 bases at V and 0 bases at J, with 7 bases between. Germline V CDR1 and CDR2: SGDLS, YYNGEE. CDR3 residues: CASSVGQTSGANVLTF. CDR3 nucleotide sequence: TGTGCCAGCAGCGTAGGACAGACCTCTGGGGCCAACGTCCTGACTTTC.

The chain carries TRBV9 and TRBJ1-4; 8 bases line up with TRBD1. This CDR3 spans 17 amino acids. J was trimmed by 6 bases and V by 0 bases; bases with no gene match: 10. Germline V gene lookup returns CDR1 SGDLS and CDR2 YYNGEE. This chain's CDR3 is CASSVGTGILFDEKLFF. The CDR3 coding sequence is TGTGCCAGCAGCGTAGGGACAGGGATTCTGTTTGATGAAAAACTGTTTTTT. Using reference TRBV9 and TRBJ1-4 for the parts outside the CDR3, the full variable domain is DSGVTQTPKHLITATGQRVTLRCSPRSGDLSVYWYQQSLDQGLQFLIQYYNGEERAKGNILERFSAQQFPDLHSELNLSSLELGDSALYFCASSVGTGILFDEKLFFGSGTQLSVL.

This chain links TRBV27 with TRBJ1-5; unclear D gene. The CDR3 loop spans 13 amino acids. The germline gives CDR1 MNHEY, CDR2 SMNVEV (reference sequence). V lost 3 bases and J 7 bases, leaving 10 bases between the germline ends. CDR3 sequence: CASSFQVSQPQHF. The CDR3 DNA is TGTGCCAGCAGTTTCCAGGTCAGCCAGCCCCAGCATTTT.

This chain connects TRBV27 to TRBJ2-7; TRBD1 agrees at 11 bases. Germline V lookup: CDR1 MNHEY, CDR2 SMNVEV (reference sequence). The CDR3 length is 15 residues. V trimming: 6 bases; J trimming: 3 bases; junction bases outside the gene matches: 7. Written as DNA, the CDR3 is TGTGCCAGCAGCCACCGAGGGACAGGGGGCTACGAGCAGTACTTC. Protein sequence: CASSHRGTGGYEQYF.

This chain links TRBV4-1 with TRBJ2-1, with 7 nucleotides matching TRBD2. CDR1 is MGHRA, CDR2 YSYEKL, per germline. With 1 base clipped from V and 3 bases from J, the junction kept 3 bases outside the gene matches. The CDR3 has 15 amino acids. The CDR3 reads CASSQASGDYNEQFF. The CDR3 DNA is TGCGCCAGCAGCCAAGCTAGCGGAGACTACAATGAGCAGTTCTTC.

The CDR3 here is CASGNTGESNQPQHF. For the CDR3, the DNA is TGTGCCAGCGGGAATACGGGAGAGAGCAATCAGCCCCAGCATTTT. V gene TRBV6-5 combines with J gene TRBJ1-5; no definite D call. CDR3 length equals 15 residues. Germline values: CDR1 MNHEY, CDR2 SVGAGI. Trimming took 8 bases from V and 1 from J, leaving 15 bases between them.

V and J are TRBV7-8 and TRBJ2-5; 10 bases are shared with TRBD1. Germline CDR1 is SGHVS and CDR2 is FQNEAQ. Losses at the gene ends were 5 bases for V and 7 bases for J; bases not matched to a gene: 10. The CDR3 length is 15 residues. CDR3 protein: CASSPPGGQGGTQYF. The DNA of the CDR3 is TGTGCCAGCAGCCCCCCGGGCGGACAGGGGGGGACCCAGTACTTC. Full variable domain (remainder filled in from reference TRBV7-8 and TRBJ2-5): GAGVSQSPRYKVAKRGQDVALRCDPISGHVSLFWYQQALGQGPEFLTYFQNEAQLDKSGLPSDRFFAERPEGSVSTLKIQRTQQEDSAVYLCASSPPGGQGGTQYFGPGTRLLVL.

V usage is TRBV5-1 and J usage is TRBJ2-7, with 7 bases matching TRBD2. The CDR3 covers 12 residues. The germline CDR1 and CDR2 sequences are SGHRS and YFSETQ. V lost 5 bases and J lost 5; bases outside the gene matches: 4. Here the CDR3 reads CASRGGIDEQYF. The CDR3 region has the DNA TGCGCCAGCAGGGGGGGGATCGACGAGCAGTACTTC.

The chain couples TRBV7-8 to TRBJ2-7; TRBD2 is a possible D gene (7 bases). V lost 5 bases and J lost 2, with 13 bases in between. The CDR3 spans 14 residues. Germline-derived CDR1 and CDR2 are SGHVS and FQNEAQ. CDR3 coding DNA: TGTGCCAGCAGCCTGGGAGGGGGGGCCTACGAGCAGTACTTC. It specifies CASSLGGGAYEQYF.

The chain is built from TRBV7-6 and TRBJ2-7, with 9 bases matching TRBD1. The CDR3 is 15 residues long. V lost 4 bases and J lost 2; bases outside the gene matches: 6. Germline CDR1 SGHVS, CDR2 FNYEAQ. Here the CDR3 DNA reads TGTGCCAGCAGCTCGGGGACAGGGTCAACCTACGAGCAGTACTTC. As protein: CASSSGTGSTYEQYF.

This chain links TRBV7-6 with TRBJ1-1; D not certain. In germline, CDR1 is SGHVS, CDR2 FNYEAQ. Between the trimmed V and J ends, which lost 1 base and 0 bases, there was a span of 6 bases. This CDR3 has 14 residues. The CDR3 nucleotides read TGTGCCAGCAGCTTAGGAGGCGTGAACACTGAAGCTTTCTTT. Translated: CASSLGGVNTEAFF.

The chain joins TRBV7-9 to TRBJ2-2; D might be TRBD1 (6 bases). The germline gives CDR1 SEHNR, CDR2 FQNEAQ (reference sequence). This CDR3 contains 16 residues. V lost 3 bases, J lost 1 base, and 12 bases lay in between. CDR3 sequence: CASSFHPTGNTGELFF. Here the CDR3 DNA reads TGTGCCAGCAGCTTTCACCCGACAGGGAACACCGGGGAGCTGTTTTTT.

The rearrangement joins TRBV6-6 to TRBJ2-3; possibly TRBD2 for D (5 bases). V lost 7 bases to trimming and J lost 2 bases, with 10 bases between them. Germline V gene lookup returns CDR1 MNHNY and CDR2 SVGAGI (reference sequence). This CDR3 spans 13 amino acids. In nucleotides, the CDR3 is TGTGCCAGCACGAGTCGGGACACAGATACGCAGTATTTT. Its translation is CASTSRDTDTQYF.

This clone was recorded only once. The chain combines TRBV5-1 with TRBJ2-7; no firm D call. The CDR3 contains 13 residues. V lost 0 bases and J lost 2, with 6 bases in between. From germline, CDR1 is SGHRS and CDR2 YFSETQ. The CDR3 sequence is CASSLDSTYEQYF. The DNA for the CDR3 is TGCGCCAGCAGCTTGGACAGCACCTACGAGCAGTACTTC.

The genes are TRBV27 and TRBJ1-3; D unclear. Trimming shortened V by 2 bases and J by 2 bases, and 10 bases separated the two germline ends. This CDR3 is built from 15 residues. Germline CDR1 is MNHEY and CDR2 is SMNVEV (reference sequence). The CDR3 here is CASSLNEAPGNTIYF. The CDR3 nucleotides are TGTGCCAGCAGTTTAAATGAGGCGCCTGGAAACACCATATATTTT.

This chain links TRBV6-1 with TRBJ2-1; 9 positions agree with TRBD2. The V and J ends lost 4 bases and 7 bases, in that order; junction bases with no gene match: 5. Germline V gene sequence: CDR1 MNHNS, CDR2 SASEGT. The CDR3 contains 14 residues. CDR3 nucleotides: TGTGCCAGCAGTGTGCGGGGGGGTATTAATGAGCAGTTCTTC. Translating gives CASSVRGGINEQFF.

In DNA, the CDR3 is TGCAGTGCTAAGGGGAACGAGCAGTACTTC. This translates into CSAKGNEQYF. The chain employs TRBV20-1 and TRBJ2-7; tentative D call: TRBD1 (5 bases). The CDR3 has 10 amino acids. The V end lost 4 bases, the J end lost 5 bases, and 6 bases lay between the germline ends. Germline V CDR1 and CDR2: DFQATT, SNEGSKA (reference sequence).

J is TRBJ1-5 and V is TRBV5-6; D perhaps matches TRBD1 (6 bases). Germline lookup yields CDR1 SGHDT and CDR2 YYEEEE. Trimming left V 0 bases short and J 7 bases short, with 17 bases between. This CDR3 has 16 residues. The chain's CDR3 is CASSLVGVLGGQPQHF. In DNA form, the CDR3 reads TGTGCCAGCAGCTTGGTCGGGGTCCTAGGGGGACAGCCCCAGCATTTT. Variable domain in full (rest from reference TRBV5-6 and TRBJ1-5): DAGVTQSPTHLIKTRGQQVTLRCSPKSGHDTVSWYQQALGQGPQFIFQYYEEEERQRGNFPDRFSGHQFPNYSSELNVNALLLGDSALYLCASSLVGVLGGQPQHFGDGTRLSIL.

The V and J genes are TRBV25-1 and TRBJ2-3, with 8 nucleotides matching TRBD1. Per the germline V gene, CDR1 is MGHDK and CDR2 is SYGVNS. This CDR3 has 13 residues. With 10 bases clipped from V and 3 bases from J, the junction kept 6 bases outside the gene matches. The CDR3 loop reads CATSTGATDTQYF. The DNA of the CDR3 is TGTGCCACCTCGACAGGGGCAACAGATACGCAGTATTTT.

The V and J genes are TRBV7-3 and TRBJ2-2, with D possibly TRBD2 on 6 matching bases. The V and J ends lost 3 bases and 7 bases respectively, with 12 bases between them. The CDR3 extends over 14 amino acids. The V gene's germline CDR1 is SGHTA and CDR2 FQGTGA. CDR3 sequence reads: CASSFGAEGGELFF. The CDR3 region has the DNA TGTGCCAGCAGCTTCGGGGCGGAGGGCGGGGAGCTGTTTTTT.

J is TRBJ1-5 and V is TRBV12-5, with 7 bases lining up with TRBD1. CDR1 and CDR2 (germline): LGHNT, FRNRAP. The CDR3 covers 15 residues. Losses at the gene ends were 6 bases for V and 2 bases for J; bases not matched to a gene: 7. CDR3 sequence: CASGHTGVGNQPQHF. CDR3 DNA sequence: TGTGCTAGTGGACATACAGGGGTAGGCAATCAGCCCCAGCATTTT.

This rearrangement joins TRBV2 to TRBJ2-5; 13 bases agree with TRBD2. The V gene's germline CDR1 is SNHLY and CDR2 FYNNEI. The CDR3 is 14 residues long. V was clipped by 9 bases and J by 4 bases; unmatched bases: 5. The CDR3 DNA reads as TGTGCCAGTGGACTAGCGGGAGAGATAGAGACCCAGTACTTC. This translates into CASGLAGEIETQYF.

The V call is TRBV6-6, the J call TRBJ2-7; D may be TRBD2 (6 bases). V lost 7 bases, J lost 1 base, and 11 bases lay in between. The germline V gene encodes CDR1 MNHNY and CDR2 SVGAGI (reference sequence). The CDR3 is made up of 13 amino acids. CDR3: CASTAGLSYEQYF. The CDR3, as DNA: TGTGCCAGCACGGCAGGACTATCCTACGAGCAGTACTTC.

This chain connects TRBV7-7 to TRBJ2-3, with a weak D call TRBD1 (6 bases). V lost 6 bases, J lost 0 bases, and 16 bases lay in between. This CDR3 is 16 amino acids long. Germline lookup yields CDR1 SSHAT and CDR2 FNYEAQ (reference sequence). The CDR3 loop is CASSQDSFSSTDTQYF. For the CDR3, the DNA is TGTGCCAGCAGTCAGGACAGTTTCTCCAGCACAGATACGCAGTATTTT.

The chain links TRBV27 to TRBJ2-1, with D possibly matching TRBD2 (6 bases). CDR1 is MNHEY, CDR2 SMNVEV, per germline (reference sequence). V lost 0 bases and J 8 bases, leaving 17 bases between the germline ends. CDR3 length equals 16 residues. The CDR3 here is CASSLSDGGVDDEQFF. In DNA, the CDR3 is TGTGCCAGCAGTTTATCGGACGGGGGTGTGGACGATGAGCAGTTCTTC.